This T cell receptor beta chain originates from a study of TIL therapy for anti-PD-1-resistant metastatic lung cancer. The time point denotes: pre-treatment sample, taken before nivolumab and TIL therapy. Sequencing used immunoSEQ v3. This table comes from immunoSEQ multiplex PCR, and its TCRdb copy is limited to in-frame clones, with some not included. The repertoire holds 52,000 or so clones, with 81% as singletons. V was shortened by 0 bases and J by 5 bases, with 5 bases between the two germline ends. The CDR3 is 12 amino acids. CDR1 and CDR2 from the germline V gene are SQVTM and ANQGSEA. The chain recombines TRBV29-1 with TRBJ2-1; no clear D gene. This clonotype originated in a person aged 25 to 80 with non-small cell lung cancer. Here the sequenced sample was blood, taken at baseline. The CDR3 region has the DNA TGCAGCGTTGAAGAGGGGAACAATGAGCAGTTCTTC. Its translation is CSVEEGNNEQFF.